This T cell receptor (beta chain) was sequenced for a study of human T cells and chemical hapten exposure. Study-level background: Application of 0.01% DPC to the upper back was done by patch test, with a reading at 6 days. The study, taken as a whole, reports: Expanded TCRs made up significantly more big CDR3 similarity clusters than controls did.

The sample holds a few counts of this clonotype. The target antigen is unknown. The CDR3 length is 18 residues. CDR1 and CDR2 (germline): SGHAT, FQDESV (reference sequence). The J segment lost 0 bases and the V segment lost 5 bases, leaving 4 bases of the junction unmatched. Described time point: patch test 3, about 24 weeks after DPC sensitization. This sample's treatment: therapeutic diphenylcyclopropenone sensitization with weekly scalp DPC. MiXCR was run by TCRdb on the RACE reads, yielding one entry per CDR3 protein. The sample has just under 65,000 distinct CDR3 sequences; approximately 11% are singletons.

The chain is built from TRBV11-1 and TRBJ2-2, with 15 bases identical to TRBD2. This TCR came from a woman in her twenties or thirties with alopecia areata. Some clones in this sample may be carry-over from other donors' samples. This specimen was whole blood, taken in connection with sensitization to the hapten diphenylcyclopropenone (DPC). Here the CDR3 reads CASSRGLAGGPNTGELFF. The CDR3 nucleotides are TGTGCCAGCAGCCGGGGACTAGCGGGGGGACCGAACACCGGGGAGCTGTTTTTT. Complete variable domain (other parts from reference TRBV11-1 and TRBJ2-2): EAEVAQSPRYKITEKSQAVAFWCDPISGHATLYWYRQILGQGPELLVQFQDESVVDDSQLPKDRFSAERLKGVDSTLKIQPAELGDSAMYLCASSRGLAGGPNTGELFFGEGSRLTVL.